The 8 T cell receptor beta chains below were found in one sample sequenced in a study of blood T cell repertoires in COVID-19 (TCRdb year 2020). The method behind the library was the immunoSEQ multiplex PCR assay. TCRdb re-hosts the immuneACCESS table, in-frame sequences only. Its copies lack some clones; in the studies checked, an unresolved V gene accounts for under half of them, and the cause for the rest is not known. The sample profile shows around 200,000 clones; around 80% of them were found once. Of the sample, 4.5% to 7% falls within the top ten clones. The sequencing input was peripheral blood. The receptors derive from a woman aged 70-85 years with acute or convalescent COVID-19.

This sequence joins TRBV18 and TRBJ2-1; D gene uncertain. The CDR3 spans 13 residues. The V end was cut by 3 bases, the J end by 3 bases, with 6 bases between. Per germline, CDR1 KGHSH and CDR2 LQKENI. The chain's CDR3 is CASSPAIYNEQFF. Here the CDR3 DNA reads TGTGCCAGCTCACCGGCAATCTACAATGAGCAGTTCTTC. Combining the CDR3 with reference TRBV18 and TRBJ2-1 gives the whole variable domain NAGVMQNPRHLVRRRGQEARLRCSPMKGHSHVYWYRQLPEEGLKFMVYLQKENIIDESGMPKERFSAEFPKEGPSILRIQQVVRGDSAAYFCASSPAIYNEQFFGPGTRLTVL.

The V and J genes are TRBV7-2 and TRBJ2-2, with TRBD1 identical over 8 bases. Germline trimming cut 2 bases from V and 6 bases from J; bases unmatched to any gene: 5. The CDR3 covers 15 residues. Germline V lookup: CDR1 SGHTA, CDR2 FQGNSA. CDR3 DNA: TGTGCCAGCAGCTTACGCCAGGGGGCCGCCGGGGAGCTGTTTTTT. It specifies CASSLRQGAAGELFF.

The V call is TRBV3-1 (or the pseudogene TRBV3-2), the J call TRBJ1-4, with TRBD1 as a possible D gene (5 bases). CDR1 and CDR2 (germline): LGHDT, YNNKEL (reference sequence). This CDR3 is built from 13 residues. V lost 8 bases to trimming and J lost 8 bases, with 15 bases between them. The CDR3 DNA sequence: TGTGCCAGCGGCCGGGGGGAGGGGGAAAAACTGTTTTTT. Protein product: CASGRGEGEKLFF.

The V and J genes are TRBV29-1 and TRBJ2-1, with a possible D match to TRBD2 (7 bases). The CDR3 is 16 residues long. Trimming took off 4 bases at V and 8 bases at J, with 24 bases between the two ends. Germline V gene lookup returns CDR1 SQVTM and CDR2 ANQGSEA. As DNA, the CDR3 is TGCAGCGTTGCCCTCCCGTTTGGGGAGGGGGGGCATGAGCAGTTCTTC. This translates into CSVALPFGEGGHEQFF.

The chain couples TRBV10-3 to TRBJ2-2; 9 bases map to TRBD2. Germline V gives CDR1 ENHRY, CDR2 SYGVKD. This CDR3 has 16 amino acids. Losses at the gene ends were 6 bases for V and 1 base for J; bases not matched to a gene: 6. The CDR3 protein is CAISPLAGQNTGELFF. CDR3 coding DNA: TGTGCCATCAGCCCGCTAGCGGGGCAGAACACCGGGGAGCTGTTTTTT.

This chain uses TRBV6-5 with TRBJ1-2; no firm D call. The CDR3 has 13 residues. V lost 4 bases to trimming and J lost 8 bases, with 14 bases between them. From germline, CDR1 is MNHEY and CDR2 SVGAGI. CDR3 bases: TGTGCCAGCAGTTTGGGAGCAAGGAAGGGCTACACCTTC. Its protein is CASSLGARKGYTF.

The gene calls are TRBV19 and TRBJ2-1, with D possibly being TRBD2 (5 bases). CDR3 length: 17 residues. V shed 3 bases and J shed 0 bases, with 15 bases lying between them. CDR1 LNHDA and CDR2 SQIVND come from the germline V gene (reference sequence). CDR3 DNA sequence: TGTGCCAGTAGTATTGGGGAATCGGGGAGCTCCTACAATGAGCAGTTCTTC. Translation: CASSIGESGSSYNEQFF.

This sequence joins TRBV2 and TRBJ1-2; perhaps TRBD1 as D (5 bases). Trimming left V 7 bases short and J 8 bases short, with 17 bases between. In germline, CDR1 is SNHLY, CDR2 FYNNEI. This CDR3 region has 13 residues. CDR3 nucleotides: TGTGCCAGCACCGAAGCCCAGGGTGGGGGCTACACCTTC. Amino acids: CASTEAQGGGYTF.